This T cell receptor beta chain was found in a study of blood T cell repertoires in COVID-19 (TCRdb year 2020). As for the study more broadly: Samples covering the acute and convalescent phases of COVID-19 were provided by collaborators in the United States, Italy and Spain. The material from the prospective study consisted of cDNA or gDNA derived from T cells, B-cell-depleted T cells, or PBMCs. Deeply sampled blood TCRbeta repertoires from subjects exposed to, actively infected with, or recovered from COVID-19 were included in the dataset. A freely available public database, intended as a resource for researchers studying the immune response to SARS-CoV-2, is where the repertoires were released. Samples were obtained from the ongoing ImmuneRACE study (first 160 participants) and from about 1,300 subjects provided by 6 global collaborators. The sample metadata nearly always contained a de-identified subject ID, COVID-19 status, age in years and sex. HLA class I and class II types, where available, came from metadata supplied by the sample provider rather than from assay-based typing. Here is what the overall study found, with its caveats: How much clinical and demographic metadata was included differed by source and by participant, and the metadata was provided uncurated.

TCRbeta CDR3 regions were amplified from genomic DNA using the immunoSEQ Assay, a bias-controlled multiplex PCR. As for the original processing: Nucleated cell counts per sample were estimated from amplification of reference gene primers within the assay. Sequence reads were collapsed and filtered to measure the absolute abundance of every unique TCRbeta CDR3 rearrangement. For each sample, productive Simpson clonality was calculated by taking the square root of Simpson's diversity index across productive rearrangements. In its TCRdb copy, this immuneACCESS table keeps in-frame sequences only and misses some clones. Where compared with another copy, unresolved V genes explain less than half of these, and the others have no known cause. Clone size and the V and J calls come from that table; the DNA yielded D and trimming. Here the sample has over 250,000 clones; roughly 89% occur a single time. Jointly, the top ten make up approximately 9% of the sample.

According to the germline V gene, CDR1 reads SGHNT and CDR2 reads YENEEA. The CDR3 has 15 amino acids, counting the end cysteine and phenylalanine. CDR3 DNA only is kept here, 45 bases in frame from base 1. V is shortened by 1 base, J by 1 base, and the region joining them spans 10 bases. In the prospective study, participants were about 18 to 95 years old, resided in 20 to 30 geographic areas of the United States, and were enrolled through a virtual design. In the prospective study, participants were assigned to cohorts based on the clinical history participants reported in a screening survey and a study questionnaire. For ImmuneRACE Cohort 3, a participant was defined as recovered based on two consecutive negative NP/OP PCR tests, clearance by a healthcare professional, or resolution of symptoms. In the prospective study, whole blood, serum and a nasopharyngeal or oropharyngeal swab were collected from each participant by mobile phlebotomists. Additional blood draws and questionnaires over an approximately 2-month period could optionally be provided by prospective study participants. Prospective study blood samples were shipped either frozen or at room temperature before DNA extraction.

A remark on this clone: Which antigen it targets is not known. No base quality values were provided; no much bigger clone lies one nucleotide off.

The source of this sequence is a middle-aged man who had recovered from COVID-19. Sequencing was performed on PBMCs or T cells enriched from blood (not recorded which). The sequence links TRBV11-3 to TRBJ2-5, with a weak D call of TRBD1 (5 bases match). Here is the DNA: TGTGCCAGCAGCTTAGTGCAGGGCTTCCAAGAGACCCAGTACTTC. Its translation reads: CASSLVQGFQETQYF.